This TCR beta chain was documented in a study of OX40 agonist ivuxolimab in advanced cancers. The CDR3 totals 15 residues. V dropped 0 bases and J dropped 4 bases, with 9 bases sitting between them. From germline, CDR1 is MGHRA and CDR2 YSYEKL. Repertoires were generated with immunoSEQ multiplex PCR, while TCRdb's copy carries only in-frame clones and drops some. The sample has more than 40,000 clones; over 75% are singletons. This clonotype was sampled from an adult with an advanced solid tumor such as melanoma, head and neck, liver or kidney cancer. This chain uses TRBV4-1 with TRBJ2-2, with D unclear. Sequenced here: CD4+ or CD8+ T cells sorted from blood, sampled in a trial of the OX40 agonist ivuxolimab. In nucleotides, the CDR3 is TGCGCCAGCAGCCAAGAACCTGGAACCACCGGGGAGCTGTTTTTT. Protein: CASSQEPGTTGELFF.